This record looks at one TCR beta chain sequence and its context. Its antigen is unidentified. With V trimmed by 3 bases and J by 6 bases, 5 bases remained unmatched. The germline V gene encodes CDR1 SNHLY and CDR2 FYNNEI. This CDR3 is built from 15 residues. This sample was taken from a study of cytomegalovirus exposure and HLA in healthy donors. Study-wide results and caveats: The study put roughly 160 TCR beta chains on its list as cytomegalovirus-associated. In vitro testing confirmed a few CMV-associated chains as specific for CMV antigens.

It was with 60 Vbeta and 13 Jbeta primers that the PCR ran. TCRdb's table, derived via immunoSEQ multiplex PCR, lists solely in-frame clones and lacks some. The repertoire shows around 150,000 clones; the top ten hold approximately 2%. The clonotype originates from a man aged 25-40 years in good health and CMV-seronegative. Material: PBMCs. The chain is built from TRBV2 and TRBJ2-5, with TRBD2 matching 12 bases. The CDR3 nucleotides read TGTGCCAGCAGTGAGTCGACTAGCGGGAGCAAGACCCAGTACTTC. This sequence encodes CASSESTSGSKTQYF.